These 14 T cell receptor beta chains came from one sample sequenced in a study of blood T cells in healthy people across ages. Primed by a sample-barcoded 5' primer and a J-beta primer mix, a second PCR proceeded for 7 to 11 cycles. One entry per CDR3 protein results from TCRdb running MiXCR on the 5' RACE reads. The sample lists about 2 million distinct CDR3 sequences, around 48% occurring once. The sequenced sample was blood. The receptors were gathered from a middle-aged woman in good health.

This clonotype was seen ten or more times. This chain joins TRBV7-9 and TRBJ2-3; the D gene is possibly TRBD2 (5 bases). The length of the CDR3 is 14 residues. CDR1 and CDR2 from the germline V gene are SEHNR and FQNEAQ (reference sequence). Trimming left V 5 bases short and J 0 bases short, with 9 bases between. The CDR3 nucleotides are TGTGCCAGCAGCCCGGGGAGTAGCACAGATACGCAGTATTTT. It encodes CASSPGSSTDTQYF.

This clonotype was recorded a few times. CDR3 sequence reads: CSARPTVFPLANPYEQYF. CDR3 nucleotide sequence: TGCAGTGCTAGACCGACAGTATTCCCCCTAGCGAACCCCTACGAGCAGTACTTC. V usage is TRBV20-1 and J usage is TRBJ2-5; D is perhaps TRBD2 (6 bases). The J call may be wrong; the DNA end is better matched by TRBJ2-7. Germline CDR1 reads DFQATT; CDR2 reads SNEGSKA (reference sequence). The CDR3 contains 18 residues.

This chain joins TRBV9 and TRBJ1-2; D is ambiguous. V dropped 0 bases and J dropped 8 bases, with 8 bases sitting between them. The CDR3 is 12 amino acids. CDR1 SGDLS and CDR2 YYNGEE come from the germline V gene. Here the CDR3 DNA reads TGTGCCAGCAGCGTAGGGCCCGGGGGCTACACCTTC. Protein: CASSVGPGGYTF.

As DNA, the CDR3 is TGTGCCACCACAGGGAGGTACGAGCAGTACTTC. Amino acid sequence: CATTGRYEQYF. V is TRBV6-2 or TRBV6-3 and J is TRBJ2-7; tentatively, D is TRBD1 or TRBD2 (6 bases each). The CDR3 contains 11 residues. Trimming removed 10 bases at V and 4 bases at J, with 11 bases between. The V gene's germline CDR1 is MNHEY and CDR2 SVGEGT.

V gene TRBV20-1 combines with J gene TRBJ2-3; TRBD2 aligns across 14 bases. The CDR3 loop spans 20 amino acids. Losses at the gene ends were 0 bases for V and 2 bases for J; bases not matched to a gene: 13. CDR1 and CDR2 (germline): DFQATT, SNEGSKA (reference sequence). The CDR3, as DNA: TGCAGTGCTAGAGATCGGGGACTAGCGGGGGATCCCGAATCCACAGATACGCAGTATTTT. Protein product: CSARDRGLAGDPESTDTQYF.

This clonotype turned up a few times. V and J are TRBV5-1 and TRBJ2-6; unclear D gene. CDR3 length: 18 residues. Trimming pared 0 bases from V and 0 bases from J, leaving 13 bases between. Germline CDR1 and CDR2: SGHRS and YFSETQ. The DNA for the CDR3 is TGCGCCAGCAGCTTGGAAGGGTTACCGAGCTCTGGGGCCAACGTCCTGACTTTC. It is translated as CASSLEGLPSSGANVLTF.

CDR3 residues: CASSKSGTSSYNEQFF. The CDR3 DNA sequence: TGTGCCAGCAGTAAATCCGGGACTAGCAGTTACAATGAGCAGTTCTTC. The rearrangement links TRBV12-3 or TRBV12-4 to TRBJ2-1; 9 bases match TRBD2. The CDR3 length is 16 residues. V lost 5 bases and J lost 4; bases outside the gene matches: 9.

The J gene is TRBJ1-5, the V gene TRBV12-3 or TRBV12-4, with TRBD1 as a possible D gene (5 bases). V lost 6 bases and J lost 7, with 16 bases in between. The CDR3 has 14 amino acids. The CDR3, as DNA: TGTGCCAGCAGCCTAATCCGGGACGGACAGCCCCAGCATTTT. It yields the protein CASSLIRDGQPQHF.

The CDR3 DNA is TGTGCCAGCACCACACAGGGATTACAAAATTCACCCCTCCACTTT. Protein: CASTTQGLQNSPLHF. The V call is TRBV7-2, the J call TRBJ1-6, with D maybe TRBD1 (6 bases). The V and J ends lost 7 bases and 7 bases respectively, with 17 bases between them. From germline, CDR1 is SGHTA and CDR2 FQGNSA. This CDR3 contains 15 residues.

The chain joins TRBV20-1 to TRBJ2-7, with a tentative D call TRBD2 (7 bases). The assigned J gene may be wrong: the sequence end matches TRBJ2-5 better. Germline assignment: CDR1 DFQATT and CDR2 SNEGSKA (reference sequence). The CDR3 loop spans 12 amino acids. The CDR3 sequence is CSLGGGRETQYF. The CDR3 coding sequence is TGCAGCTTAGGGGGGGGCCGAGAGACCCAGTACTTC.

At least ten counts were recorded for this clonotype. The rearrangement joins TRBV4-2 to TRBJ2-5; 10 nucleotides line up with TRBD2. The trim removed 0 bases at V and 4 bases at J, leaving 14 bases unmatched. Per germline, CDR1 LGHNA and CDR2 YNFKEQ. The CDR3 covers 19 residues. DNA of the CDR3: TGTGCCAGCAGCCAAGATGGGGCCACACTAGCGGGGTTAGGAGAGACCCAGTACTTC. This sequence encodes CASSQDGATLAGLGETQYF.

In this sample, this clonotype turned up once. V is TRBV9 and J is TRBJ2-3; maybe TRBD1 (7 bases). CDR3 length equals 16 residues. Germline CDR1 SGDLS, CDR2 YYNGEE. Trimming cost V 4 bases and J 2 bases, with 17 bases left between them. CDR3 DNA sequence: TGTGCCAGCAGCCCAGACGCCAGGGGGGTCACAGATACGCAGTATTTT. Protein product: CASSPDARGVTDTQYF. Using reference TRBV9 and TRBJ2-3 for the parts outside the CDR3, the full variable domain is DSGVTQTPKHLITATGQRVTLRCSPRSGDLSVYWYQQSLDQGLQFLIQYYNGEERAKGNILERFSAQQFPDLHSELNLSSLELGDSALYFCASSPDARGVTDTQYFGPGTRLTVL.

The J gene is TRBJ2-5, the V gene TRBV9; possibly TRBD2 for D (5 bases). Trimming left V 5 bases short and J 7 bases short, with 18 bases between. Germline V gene data show CDR1 as SGDLS and CDR2 as YYNGEE. CDR3 length: 14 amino acids. Here the CDR3 DNA reads TGTGCCAGCAGTGGAGCAGCCGTCGGAGGGACCCAGTACTTC. This gives the protein CASSGAAVGGTQYF.

Comment on this clonotype: Germline and junction disagree at one end, which may indicate a read error. The chain links TRBV7-7 to TRBJ2-5; 8 bases map to TRBD2. Germline CDR1 and CDR2: SSHAT and FNYEAQ (reference sequence). This CDR3 is 16 amino acids long. The CDR3: CASSRGLAGIQETQYF. CDR3 nucleotide sequence: TGTGCTAGCAGCCGCGGGTTAGCGGGGATCCAAGAGACCCAGTACTTC. The entire variable domain, with the rest obtained from reference TRBV7-7 and TRBJ2-5, is as follows: GAGVSQSPRYKVTKRGQDVTLRCDPISSHATLYWYQQALGQGPEFLTYFNYEAQPDKSGLPSDRFSAERPEGSISTLTIQRTEQRDSAMYRCASSRGLAGIQETQYFGPGTRLLVL.